The 25 T cell receptor beta chains below come from one sample, sequenced in a study of response to subunit inactivated influenza vaccine. A single record per CDR3 protein comes from TCRdb applying MiXCR to the RT-PCR reads. The top ten clones hold less than 8.5% of a sample with hundreds of thousands of distinct CDR3 sequences, 14% of them seen once. The sequencing used PBMCs from blood, collected less than 15 days before vaccination. The receptors were gathered from a man aged 50 to 59 who received an inactivated influenza vaccine.

This clonotype was recorded many times. This rearrangement joins TRBV7-9 to TRBJ2-2; 8 bases fit TRBD1. This CDR3 is 15 amino acids long. CDR1 and CDR2 from the germline V gene are SEHNR and FQNEAQ (reference sequence). After removal of 4 bases from V and 3 bases from J, the junction contained 4 bases not matched to a gene. The CDR3, as DNA: TGTGCCAGCAGCTACAGGGGGGACCACACCGGGGAGCTGTTTTTT. This encodes CASSYRGDHTGELFF. Full variable domain (outside the CDR3, taken from reference TRBV7-9 and TRBJ2-2): DTGVSQNPRHKITKRGQNVTFRCDPISEHNRLYWYRQTLGQGPEFLTYFQNEAQLEKSRLLSDRFSAERPKGSFSTLEIQRTEQGDSAMYLCASSYRGDHTGELFFGEGSRLTVL.

This clonotype was picked up a small number of times. The chain couples TRBV20-1 to TRBJ2-4, with 9 bases matching TRBD1. The J segment lost 1 base and the V segment lost 6 bases, leaving 7 bases of the junction unmatched. CDR1 DFQATT and CDR2 SNEGSKA come from the germline V gene (reference sequence). This CDR3 is 15 amino acids long. The CDR3 nucleotides are TGCAGTGCCATTACAGGGGGCAGTGCCAAAAACATTCAGTACTTC. It codes for CSAITGGSAKNIQYF.

This clonotype was observed a handful of times. The chain employs TRBV6-5 and TRBJ2-7; no definite D call. Deletions cut 2 bases from V and 0 bases from J, with 8 bases between. The CDR3 has 14 residues. Germline V gene data show CDR1 as MNHEY and CDR2 as SVGAGI. CDR3 in DNA: TGTGCCAGCAGTTACCATATTAGCTCCTACGAGCAGTACTTC. Amino acid sequence: CASSYHISSYEQYF.

The chain carries TRBV2 and TRBJ2-5; D gene ambiguous. The CDR3 is 12 residues long. V lost 3 bases, J lost 5 bases, and 7 bases lay in between. Per germline, CDR1 SNHLY and CDR2 FYNNEI. CDR3 region: CASSELKETQYF. For the CDR3, the DNA is TGTGCCAGCAGTGAGCTTAAGGAGACCCAGTACTTC.

J is TRBJ2-5 and V is TRBV7-3; D not certain. This CDR3 contains 15 residues. Trimming pared 0 bases from V and 5 bases from J, leaving 13 bases between. CDR1 and CDR2 from the germline V gene are SGHTA and FQGTGA. CDR3 coding DNA: TGTGCCAGCAGCTTAACTGGGTCACCGGGTGAGACCCAGTACTTC. Amino acids: CASSLTGSPGETQYF.

At least ten counts were recorded for this clonotype. The chain carries TRBV7-2 and TRBJ2-7, with D possibly TRBD2 on 6 matching bases. V lost 2 bases and J 4 bases, leaving 15 bases between the germline ends. Germline V gene data show CDR1 as SGHTA and CDR2 as FQGNSA. The CDR3 has 15 residues. CDR3 residues: CASSLISGGFYEQYF. The CDR3 DNA sequence: TGTGCCAGCAGCTTAATTAGCGGTGGGTTTTACGAGCAGTACTTC. The full variable domain, its missing parts supplied by reference TRBV7-2 and TRBJ2-7, is GAGVSQSPSNKVTEKGKDVELRCDPISGHTALYWYRQSLGQGLEFLIYFQGNSAPDKSGLPSDRFSAERTGGSVSTLTIQRTQQEDSAVYLCASSLISGGFYEQYFGPGTRLTVT.

This clonotype was seen many times. The chain is built from TRBV7-2 and TRBJ2-1; D perhaps matches TRBD2 (5 bases). V dropped 5 bases and J dropped 7 bases, with 15 bases sitting between them. The CDR3 is made up of 14 amino acids. Per the germline V gene, CDR1 is SGHTA and CDR2 is FQGNSA. The DNA of the CDR3 is TGTGCCAGCAGCATGCAACTAGTGGGGAATGAGCAGTTCTTC. It encodes CASSMQLVGNEQFF.

The rearrangement uses TRBV11-1 and TRBJ2-6; D tentatively fits TRBD1 or TRBD2 (5 bases each). V was pared by 5 bases and J by 0 bases, with 17 bases between. Germline CDR1 is SGHAT and CDR2 is FQDESV (reference sequence). The CDR3 has 18 residues. The CDR3 loop reads CASSRRVSDPSGANVLTF. In DNA, the CDR3 is TGTGCCAGCAGCCGCAGGGTTAGCGACCCCTCTGGGGCCAACGTCCTGACTTTC. Looking up the rest from reference TRBV11-1 and TRBJ2-6 gives the full variable domain: EAEVAQSPRYKITEKSQAVAFWCDPISGHATLYWYRQILGQGPELLVQFQDESVVDDSQLPKDRFSAERLKGVDSTLKIQPAELGDSAMYLCASSRRVSDPSGANVLTFGAGSRLTVL.

The rearrangement links TRBV20-1 to TRBJ2-3; TRBD1 might be the D (5 bases). This CDR3 comprises 16 residues. Trimming cost V 3 bases and J 1 base, with 17 bases left between them. Germline CDR1 DFQATT, CDR2 SNEGSKA (reference sequence). CDR3 coding DNA: TGCAGTGCTAGCAATCACAGGTTAAAGGGCACAGATACGCAGTATTTT. Translating gives CSASNHRLKGTDTQYF.

This clonotype was recorded a few times. The rearrangement joins TRBV2 to TRBJ2-7; tentative D call: TRBD1 (5 bases). The V end lost 4 bases, the J end lost 6 bases, and 13 bases lay between the germline ends. This CDR3 has 13 amino acids. Germline V gene lookup returns CDR1 SNHLY and CDR2 FYNNEI. The DNA of the CDR3 is TGTGCCAGCAGTGTGCAGGGTTCCAGCGAGCAGTACTTC. It translates to CASSVQGSSEQYF.

This clonotype was recorded a few times. The chain is built from TRBV14 and TRBJ1-1; D is unclear. V lost 1 base, J lost 1 base, and 4 bases lay in between. The CDR3 consists of 13 residues. Germline CDR1 reads SGHDN; CDR2 reads FVKESK. In nucleotides, the CDR3 is TGTGCCAGCAGCCAAGTCAAGAACACTGAAGCTTTCTTT. Protein: CASSQVKNTEAFF.

This clonotype was found a few times. J is TRBJ1-5 and V is TRBV12-3 or TRBV12-4, with D hard to call. Trimming took 5 bases from V and 0 from J, leaving 8 bases between them. This CDR3 region has 14 residues. The CDR3 loop reads CASSQSYSNQPQHF. CDR3 DNA sequence: TGTGCCAGCAGTCAGAGTTATAGCAATCAGCCCCAGCATTTT.

This clonotype was picked up many times. The chain is built from TRBV6-2 or TRBV6-3 and TRBJ2-1, with D perhaps matching TRBD1 (5 bases). V gave up 5 bases and J gave up 1 base, with 15 bases separating them. Germline V gene lookup returns CDR1 MNHEY and CDR2 SVGEGT. The CDR3 runs 16 residues. This CDR3 is CASSRGQGLSYNEQFF. DNA of the CDR3: TGTGCCAGCAGTAGGGGCCAGGGCTTGTCCTACAATGAGCAGTTCTTC.

This clonotype was counted between two and nine times. This chain links TRBV5-1 with TRBJ1-4; 10 nucleotides line up with TRBD1. V was clipped by 0 bases and J by 10 bases; unmatched bases: 0. The CDR3 is 13 residues long. CDR1 is SGHRS, CDR2 YFSETQ, per germline. The CDR3 region is CASSLGDRGKLFF. CDR3 nucleotide sequence: TGCGCCAGCAGCTTGGGGGACAGGGGAAAACTGTTTTTT.

The chain employs TRBV18 and TRBJ2-1, with TRBD1 identical over 8 bases. Germline V gene sequence: CDR1 KGHSH, CDR2 LQKENI. The junction had 6 bases not matched to a gene; V was cut back by 3 bases and J by 8 bases. CDR3 length equals 14 residues. This chain's CDR3 is CASSPRTGRDEQFF. CDR3 nucleotide sequence: TGTGCCAGCTCACCCAGGACAGGGCGAGATGAGCAGTTCTTC.

The chain employs TRBV5-1 and TRBJ1-3; TRBD1 might be the D (6 bases). The CDR3 loop spans 14 amino acids. V lost 5 bases to trimming and J lost 2 bases, with 11 bases between them. Germline V lookup: CDR1 SGHRS, CDR2 YFSETQ. DNA for the CDR3: TGCGCCAGCAGAGTGGGGGCGCCTGGAAACACCATATATTTT. Amino acids: CASRVGAPGNTIYF. The full variable domain, completed using reference TRBV5-1 and TRBJ1-3, is KAGVTQTPRYLIKTRGQQVTLSCSPISGHRSVSWYQQTPGQGLQFLFEYFSETQRNKGNFPGRFSGRQFSNSRSEMNVSTLELGDSALYLCASRVGAPGNTIYFGEGSWLTVV.

In its sample, this clonotype was seen a few times. This sequence joins TRBV20-1 and TRBJ2-7; tentatively, D is TRBD1 (5 bases). Trimming removed 3 bases at V and 5 bases at J, with 17 bases between. Per germline, CDR1 DFQATT and CDR2 SNEGSKA (reference sequence). The length of the CDR3 is 14 residues. CDR3 residues: CSASGSQGGHEQYF. For the CDR3, the DNA is TGCAGTGCTAGTGGCTCTCAGGGTGGTCACGAGCAGTACTTC.

This clonotype was recorded a few times. The chain carries TRBV20-1 and TRBJ2-7; no firm D call. V lost 0 bases and J lost 2, with 11 bases in between. The CDR3 runs 14 residues. Germline lookup yields CDR1 DFQATT and CDR2 SNEGSKA (reference sequence). As DNA, the CDR3 is TGCAGTGCTAGAGATTACAGCCGAACCTACGAGCAGTACTTC. Amino acids: CSARDYSRTYEQYF.

The J gene is TRBJ2-3, the V gene TRBV28; 9 bases fit TRBD2. V lost 8 bases, J lost 4 bases, and 10 bases stayed unmatched. There are 15 residues in the CDR3. Germline V lookup: CDR1 MDHEN, CDR2 SYDVKM. For the CDR3, the DNA is TGTGCCAGCCTTACGCGGCGGGAGGGCCCAGATACGCAGTATTTT. Protein sequence: CASLTRREGPDTQYF.

The chain combines TRBV7-2 with TRBJ2-5, with 10 bases matching TRBD1. The CDR3 runs 18 residues. Germline V gene sequence: CDR1 SGHTA, CDR2 FQGNSA. J gave up 5 bases and V 6 bases, and 18 bases lay outside the gene matches. The CDR3 sequence: CASRLAAGTGVGSETQYF. The CDR3 bases are TGTGCCAGCAGACTAGCCGCCGGGACAGGGGTGGGTAGTGAGACCCAGTACTTC.

This clonotype was seen only a few times. This sequence joins TRBV6-4 and TRBJ2-2; D unclear. The length of the CDR3 is 14 residues. Germline CDR1 is MRHNA and CDR2 is SNTAGT. V was cut by 4 bases and J by 1 base, with 7 bases left in between. The DNA for the CDR3 is TGTGCCAGCAGTGCCCAACTGAACACCGGGGAGCTGTTTTTT. It codes for CASSAQLNTGELFF.

This clonotype appeared many times. V is TRBV6-1 and J is TRBJ1-2, with a tentative D call TRBD1 (6 bases). Per the germline V gene, CDR1 is MNHNS and CDR2 is SASEGT. CDR3 length equals 14 residues. V was cut by 6 bases and J by 4 bases, with 15 bases left in between. The CDR3 reads CASSRTGLGYGYTF. CDR3 in DNA: TGTGCCAGCAGCCGAACAGGGTTAGGCTATGGCTACACCTTC.

This clonotype was found a few times. This sequence joins TRBV11-2 and TRBJ2-5; no clear D gene. Germline CDR1 is SGHAT and CDR2 is FQNNGV. Trimming took 2 bases from V and 4 from J, leaving 23 bases between them. The CDR3 is 18 amino acids. In DNA, the CDR3 is TGTGCCAGCAGCTTATACCCAGGCTGGGCCCAAAGAGGAGAGACCCAGTACTTC. Its protein is CASSLYPGWAQRGETQYF.

This clonotype came up a few times. The chain couples TRBV2 to TRBJ1-4; TRBD1 agrees at 8 bases. The germline CDR1 and CDR2 sequences are SNHLY and FYNNEI. Trimming at V came to 6 bases and at J to 8 bases, leaving 8 bases not matched to a gene. This CDR3 is 14 amino acids long. CDR3 nucleotide sequence: TGTGCCAGCAGACAGGGGGGGTTAGTCGAAAAACTGTTTTTT. It yields the protein CASRQGGLVEKLFF.

This clonotype was observed a few times. The gene calls are TRBV4-3 and TRBJ2-7, with 10 bases lining up with TRBD1. CDR1 and CDR2 from the germline V gene are LGHNA and YSLEER. This CDR3 spans 14 amino acids. The J segment lost 9 bases and the V segment lost 2 bases, leaving 7 bases of the junction unmatched. The CDR3 protein is CASSQTGQGHRQYF. CDR3 DNA: TGCGCCAGCAGCCAAACGGGACAGGGGCATCGGCAGTACTTC.